The rows below give T cell receptor beta chains drawn from one sample of a study of T cell responses to AZD1222 COVID-19 vaccine. Using immunoSEQ multiplex PCR, the repertoire was profiled, and TCRdb retains in-frame clones only, with some absent. The sample records 140,000 to 150,000 clones, approximately 94% being singletons. The source material was peripheral blood, sampled on day 0 of AZD1222 vaccination. These receptors were taken from an adult in good health. Both conserved end residues are part of each CDR3. The D gene is left open where the match is weak. Clone size appears in some rows only: once, few, many, or a class for an expanded clone.

v_call: TRBV21-1; d_call: -; j_call: TRBJ2-7; clone_size: -; cdr3_aa: CASSKRRREKSYEQYF; cdr3_nt: TGTGCCAGCAGCAAACGGAGACGGGAGAAAAGCTACGAGCAGTACTTC
v_call: TRBV5-1; d_call: -; j_call: TRBJ1-1; clone_size: -; cdr3_aa: CASSSTGDMPLFEAFF; cdr3_nt: TGCGCCAGCAGCTCCACCGGGGACATGCCCCTGTTTGAAGCTTTCTTT
v_call: TRBV7-8; d_call: TRBD1; j_call: TRBJ1-1; clone_size: -; cdr3_aa: CASRTGTSNTEAFF; cdr3_nt: TGTGCCAGCAGGACAGGGACCTCGAACACTGAAGCTTTCTTT
v_call: TRBV27; d_call: -; j_call: TRBJ1-1; clone_size: -; cdr3_aa: CASSLYQGLNTEAFF; cdr3_nt: TGTGCCAGCAGTTTATATCAGGGGCTGAACACTGAAGCTTTCTTT
v_call: TRBV5-6; d_call: -; j_call: TRBJ1-5; clone_size: -; cdr3_aa: CASSLAGGQIHSNQPQHF; cdr3_nt: TGTGCCAGCAGCTTGGCGGGGGGGCAGATACATAGCAATCAGCCCCAGCATTTT
v_call: TRBV11-2; d_call: TRBD1; j_call: TRBJ2-1; clone_size: -; cdr3_aa: CASSPLGTGLGQFF; cdr3_nt: TGTGCCAGCAGCCCGCTGGGGACAGGGTTGGGGCAGTTCTTC
v_call: TRBV4-2; d_call: -; j_call: TRBJ2-5; clone_size: -; cdr3_aa: CASSQDVTGKKIGTQYF; cdr3_nt: TGTGCCAGCAGCCAAGACGTGACGGGAAAGAAAATCGGGACCCAGTACTTC
v_call: TRBV5-1; d_call: -; j_call: TRBJ2-1; clone_size: -; cdr3_aa: CASSSVYNEQFF; cdr3_nt: TGCGCCAGCAGCTCAGTATACAATGAGCAGTTCTTC
v_call: TRBV12-3/TRBV12-4; d_call: -; j_call: TRBJ1-1; clone_size: once; cdr3_aa: CASGNRANTEAFF; cdr3_nt: TGTGCCAGCGGGAACAGAGCGAACACTGAAGCTTTCTTT
v_call: TRBV5-1; d_call: -; j_call: TRBJ1-3; clone_size: -; cdr3_aa: CASSLAPGGNTIYF; cdr3_nt: TGCGCCAGCAGCTTGGCTCCGGGAGGAAACACCATATATTTT
v_call: TRBV15; d_call: -; j_call: TRBJ1-1; clone_size: -; cdr3_aa: CATSQTVLNTEAFF; cdr3_nt: TGTGCCACCAGCCAGACAGTTCTGAACACTGAAGCTTTCTTT
v_call: TRBV7-9; d_call: -; j_call: TRBJ2-7; clone_size: -; cdr3_aa: CASSSLGGPTDEQYF; cdr3_nt: TGTGCCAGCAGCTCACTAGGGGGACCTACGGACGAGCAGTACTTC
v_call: TRBV5-8; d_call: -; j_call: TRBJ1-6; clone_size: -; cdr3_aa: CASSFRVPPLHF; cdr3_nt: TGTGCCAGCAGCTTCAGAGTTCCACCCCTCCACTTT
v_call: TRBV7-9; d_call: TRBD1; j_call: TRBJ1-1; clone_size: -; cdr3_aa: CASSGGLNEAFF; cdr3_nt: TGTGCCAGCTCAGGGGGATTGAATGAAGCTTTCTTT
v_call: TRBV2; d_call: TRBD2; j_call: TRBJ2-7; clone_size: -; cdr3_aa: CASLAGVYYEQYF; cdr3_nt: TGTGCCAGCCTAGCGGGAGTTTACTACGAGCAGTACTTC
v_call: TRBV4-2; d_call: TRBD2; j_call: TRBJ2-3; clone_size: -; cdr3_aa: CASSRGGSPAGGADTQYF; cdr3_nt: TGTGCCAGCAGCCGAGGAGGCAGTCCAGCGGGGGGTGCAGATACGCAGTATTTT
v_call: TRBV19; d_call: -; j_call: TRBJ1-5; clone_size: -; cdr3_aa: CASNDQAGLNNQPQHF; cdr3_nt: TGTGCCAGTAACGACCAGGCCGGGTTGAACAATCAGCCCCAGCATTTT
v_call: TRBV5-4; d_call: -; j_call: TRBJ1-3; clone_size: few; cdr3_aa: CASSPTATGNTIYF; cdr3_nt: TGTGCCAGCAGCCCGACCGCGACTGGAAACACCATATATTTT